Listed below are T cell receptor beta chains from one sample, sequenced in a study of radiotherapy plus CTLA-4 blockade in lung cancer. Libraries were prepared by immunoSEQ multiplex PCR; TCRdb keeps only in-frame clonotypes and omits some of them. The sample lists fewer than 75,000 clones, around 86% occurring once. Sequencing used peripheral blood, obtained from a patient treated with radiotherapy plus ipilimumab. Every receptor here comes from a human donor with non-small cell lung cancer that progressed on radiotherapy plus ipilimumab. The CDR3 runs from the conserved cysteine through the conserved F or W. The order of the fields is V gene, clone size, J gene, D gene, CDR3 DNA, CDR3 protein. D genes are given only for firm matches. A clone size is listed for some rows: how often the clone was seen (once, few, many), or a class if it is expanded.

>TRBV7-9|NA|TRBJ1-4|NA
TGTGCCAGCAGCTTAAATCTGGGAATGAATGAAAAACTGTTTTTT
CASSLNLGMNEKLFF
>TRBV6-6|NA|TRBJ2-7|NA
TGTGCCAGCACCATGGGGGGAGGCTACGAGCAGTACTTC
CASTMGGGYEQYF
>TRBV15|NA|TRBJ2-7|TRBD2
TGTGCCACCAGCCGAAGCCGGGACTACGTGAGCTCCTACGAGCAGTACTTC
CATSRSRDYVSSYEQYF
>TRBV19|NA|TRBJ1-2|NA
TGTGCCAGTAGTCTCCGTTCAGGGGTGGGCTATGGCTACACCTTC
CASSLRSGVGYGYTF
>TRBV7-2|NA|TRBJ2-1|NA
TGTGCCAGCAGCTTAGCTAGTTATCTTGAGCAGTTCTTC
CASSLASYLEQFF
>TRBV6-6|NA|TRBJ2-5|NA
TGTGCCAGCAGTCTCGAGACCCAGTACTTC
CASSLETQYF
>TRBV18|NA|TRBJ2-3|TRBD2
TGTGCCAGCTCTCCGAGACTAGCGGGAACAGATACGCAGTATTTT
CASSPRLAGTDTQYF
>TRBV11-3|NA|TRBJ2-1|NA
TGTGCCAGCAGCTTAGGGGTTGCGGGGAGTGGAAATGAGCAGTTCTTC
CASSLGVAGSGNEQFF
>TRBV10-3|NA|TRBJ2-1|TRBD2
TGTGCCATCAGGACTAGCGGGAATGATGAGCAGTTCTTC
CAIRTSGNDEQFF
>TRBV28|NA|TRBJ1-1|TRBD1
TGTGCCAGCAGTTTAGCAGGGGGCCGGGCTGAAGCTTTCTTT
CASSLAGGRAEAFF
>TRBV7-3|NA|TRBJ2-1|NA
TGTGCCAGCAGCCCCCGGGCAGGGGTGATGAATGAGCAGTTCTTC
CASSPRAGVMNEQFF
>TRBV19|NA|TRBJ2-1|NA
TGTGCCAGTAGTATAGTGGCGGGTACCAATGAGCAGTTCTTC
CASSIVAGTNEQFF
>TRBV4-2|few|TRBJ1-2|NA
TGTGCCAGCAGCTCCGGGGGGTCAGGGGTTGATGGCTACACCTTC
CASSSGGSGVDGYTF
>TRBV30|NA|TRBJ2-7|TRBD2
TGTGCCTGGAATTTGGGGACTAGCGGTAACGAGCAGTACTTC
CAWNLGTSGNEQYF
>TRBV5-1|NA|TRBJ2-7|TRBD1
TGCGCCAGCAGCTTGGCCCTGGGACAGAACAACGAGCAGTACTTC
CASSLALGQNNEQYF
>TRBV2|NA|TRBJ1-3|NA
TGTGCCAGCAGTGTGGGCCGAAACTCTGGAAACACCATATATTTT
CASSVGRNSGNTIYF
>TRBV6-1|NA|TRBJ2-1|NA
TGTGCCAGCAGTGATGAGACAGGATCCTACAATGAGCAGTTCTTC
CASSDETGSYNEQFF
>TRBV30|NA|TRBJ1-5|TRBD1
TGTGCCTGGAGCCAAGGACAGGGGGCGCTTTCCAATCAGCCCCAGCATTTT
CAWSQGQGALSNQPQHF
>TRBV7-9|NA|TRBJ2-3|NA
TGTGCCAGCAGCTCCCTCCCTAGCGCAAGCACAGATACGCAGTATTTT
CASSSLPSASTDTQYF
>TRBV5-1|NA|TRBJ2-5|NA
TGCGCCAGCAGCGAAACAACAGCGTACCAAGAGACCCAGTACTTC
CASSETTAYQETQYF
>TRBV6-1|NA|TRBJ2-2|TRBD2
TGTGCCAGCAGTGAATCACGAGCGGGAGGGGGTCCCGGGGAGCTGTTTTTT
CASSESRAGGGPGELFF
>TRBV21-1|once|TRBJ2-1|NA
TGTGCCAGCAGCAAAGCATCGACCCCCCCAGGACTAGCGCTGACCTACAATGAGCAGTTCTTC
CASSKASTPPGLALTYNEQFF
>TRBV5-6|NA|TRBJ2-7|NA
TGTGCCAGCAGTTCACAGGTGGCCGTTTACGAGCAGTACTTC
CASSSQVAVYEQYF
>TRBV11-1|NA|TRBJ2-4|NA
TGTGCCAGCACCGACACCGGGGCCAAAAACATTCAGTACTTC
CASTDTGAKNIQYF
>TRBV28|few|TRBJ2-7|TRBD1
TGTGCCAGCAGTTTCGACAGGGCCAAGGACGAGCAGTACTTC
CASSFDRAKDEQYF
>TRBV6-1|NA|TRBJ1-5|NA
TGTGCCAGCAGTGAACGTAGCAATCAGCCCCAGCATTTT
CASSERSNQPQHF
>TRBV30|NA|TRBJ1-5|NA
TGTGCCTGGAGTGTAACCAGCGGCAATCAGCCCCAGCATTTT
CAWSVTSGNQPQHF
>TRBV10-3|NA|TRBJ2-2|NA
TGTGCCATCAGTTCGAGTTCGGTAGCGAACACCGGGGAGCTGTTTTTT
CAISSSSVANTGELFF
>TRBV7-8|NA|TRBJ2-3|TRBD2
TGTGCCAGCAGCTTAGTCCTAGCGGGAAGAGGGGCGGATACGCAGTATTTT
CASSLVLAGRGADTQYF
>TRBV29-1|NA|TRBJ2-5|TRBD1
TGCAGCGTTGCGATGTGGGACAGGGAAGTCCAAGAGACCCAGTACTTC
CSVAMWDREVQETQYF
>TRBV4-1|once|TRBJ1-1|NA
TGCGCCAGCAGCCAAGATGAGAAGACTGAAGCTTTCTTT
CASSQDEKTEAFF
>TRBV2|NA|TRBJ2-1|NA
TGTGCCAGCAGTGACCCGCTCCCCCCAGGGGACAATGAGCAGTTCTTC
CASSDPLPPGDNEQFF
>TRBV5-4|NA|TRBJ2-3|NA
TGTGCCAGCAGCCCAATACCAGGGGCTAGCACAGATACGCAGTATTTT
CASSPIPGASTDTQYF
>TRBV5-1|once|TRBJ2-7|NA
TGCGCCAGCAGCGAAACGGGTTTCTACGAGCAGTACTTC
CASSETGFYEQYF
>TRBV6-6|few|TRBJ2-6|TRBD2
TGTGCCAGCACGTGGGGACTAGACGCCGGGGCCAACGTCCTGACTTTC
CASTWGLDAGANVLTF
>TRBV19|NA|TRBJ2-4|NA
TGTGCCAGTATCCTCGACAGGTTTGCCAAAAACATTCAGTACTTC
CASILDRFAKNIQYF
>TRBV28|once|TRBJ1-2|TRBD1
TGTGCCAGCAGTCAACGACAGGGACTCTCCGATGGCTACACCTTC
CASSQRQGLSDGYTF
>TRBV27|NA|TRBJ2-7|NA
TGTGCCAGCAGTTTTCGCCCCCGCGCCTACGAGCAGTACTTC
CASSFRPRAYEQYF
>TRBV27|NA|TRBJ2-1|NA
TGTGCCAGCAGTTTCTTGGATCTAGGTGAGCAGTTCTTC
CASSFLDLGEQFF
>TRBV13|NA|TRBJ2-1|TRBD1
TGTGCCAGCAGCTTTAGGGGGCTGAATGAGCAGTTCTTC
CASSFRGLNEQFF
>TRBV18|NA|TRBJ1-2|NA
TGTGCCAGCTCCGGGGAGGGGGACTATGGCTACACCTTC
CASSGEGDYGYTF
>TRBV28|few|TRBJ2-3|TRBD1
TGTGCCAGCAGTCCACGACAGGGAATGGATTCAGATACGCAGTATTTT
CASSPRQGMDSDTQYF
>TRBV2|NA|TRBJ2-2|NA
TGTGCCCAGGGGTCGGTCAGCGGGGAGCTGTTTTTT
CAQGSVSGELFF
>TRBV7-6|once|TRBJ2-7|NA
TGTGCCAGCAGCCGGACGGACGGCTACGAGCAGTACTTC
CASSRTDGYEQYF
>TRBV11-2|NA|TRBJ1-1|NA
TGTGCCAGCAGCTTAGATTTCGGTGAAGCTTTCTTT
CASSLDFGEAFF
>TRBV27|NA|TRBJ2-2|TRBD2
TGTGCCAGCAGCCCGCCGGGGGTAAGACTAGCGGGGAACACCGGGGAGCTGTTTTTT
CASSPPGVRLAGNTGELFF
>TRBV18|NA|TRBJ2-7|TRBD1
TGTGCCAGCTCACCGCCCGGGACAGGGCGTGAGTACGAGCAGTACTTC
CASSPPGTGREYEQYF
>TRBV7-9|few|TRBJ2-5|NA
TGTGCCAGCAGCTTAGGGTCTGGGACCAAGTTACAAGAGACCCAGTACTTC
CASSLGSGTKLQETQYF
>TRBV30|NA|TRBJ2-1|TRBD2
TGTGCCTGGAGTCGAGAACTAGCGGGTTACAATGAGCAGTTCTTC
CAWSRELAGYNEQFF
>TRBV11-3|NA|TRBJ2-3|NA
TGTGCCAGCAGCTTAAACGGAGATACGCAGTATTTT
CASSLNGDTQYF